The TCR beta chain described here comes from a study of cytomegalovirus exposure and HLA in healthy donors. CDR1 is MRHNA and CDR2 is SNTAGT in the germline V gene. The CDR3 contains 15 residues. J was trimmed by 3 bases and V by 6 bases; bases with no gene match: 9. PCR used 60 Vbeta primers and 13 Jbeta primers. Clones were sequenced by immunoSEQ multiplex PCR, and TCRdb holds only the in-frame ones, with some missing. The sample data list tens of thousands of clones. General study points: There were about 160 TCR beta chains listed as cytomegalovirus-associated. Later genetic work tied a missense DCLRE1C variant to beta-chain V and J trimming.

Worth noting for this clone: Antigen unknown.

The TCR sequence derives from a male donor in good health and CMV-seronegative. Sequences were obtained from PBMCs. The gene calls are TRBV6-4 and TRBJ2-3, with 7 bases matching TRBD2. In nucleotides, the CDR3 is TGTGCCAGCAGCGCCGGGGGAGGGCCAACAGATACGCAGTATTTT. This translates into CASSAGGGPTDTQYF.